This T cell receptor beta chain was recorded in a study of immune evolution from preneoplasia to lung adenocarcinoma. Here immunoSEQ multiplex PCR was the method, and the copy in TCRdb shows in-frame clones only, minus some. This table has roughly 4,400 clones, roughly 70% appearing once. The CDR3 sequence is 13 residues long. V was shortened by 0 bases and J by 3 bases, with 6 bases between the two germline ends. Germline V gene data show CDR1 as SGDLS and CDR2 as YYNGEE. The sequenced sample consisted of FFPE adjacent normal lung tissue. This chain joins TRBV9 and TRBJ1-1; D gene uncertain. The source of this sequence is a person aged 55-80 years with lung adenocarcinoma. The CDR3 DNA reads TGTGCCAGCAGCGTAGAGTCTGACACTGAAGCTTTCTTT. It codes for CASSVESDTEAFF.